This T cell receptor beta chain was identified in a study of CD4+ T cells in melanoma. This CDR3 has 13 amino acids. Germline loops: CDR1 SGHTA, CDR2 FQGNSA. Trimming removed 5 bases from V and 4 bases from J; junction bases left unmatched: 4. This clone was counted a single time. Its specificity is not known. Whole-study results and caveats: CD8+ T cell, macrophage and B cell function reportedly correlated with neoantigen-specific CD4+ T cells. Reportedly, melanoma neoantigen-specific CD4+ T cells showed varied differentiation states.

Data came from immunoSEQ multiplex PCR; TCRdb stores just in-frame clones and leaves some out. The sample gives around 13,000 clones, 60% to 75% of which show up once; approximately 10% is in the top ten. This sequence was found in a human donor with melanoma. The gene calls are TRBV7-2 and TRBJ2-7, with 8 bases aligning to TRBD1. Source material: cells from a culture (not recorded whether cultured in vitro). CDR3 DNA sequence: TGTGCCAGCAGCCAGGGGGCGCGTTACGAGCAGTACTTC. Translated: CASSQGARYEQYF.